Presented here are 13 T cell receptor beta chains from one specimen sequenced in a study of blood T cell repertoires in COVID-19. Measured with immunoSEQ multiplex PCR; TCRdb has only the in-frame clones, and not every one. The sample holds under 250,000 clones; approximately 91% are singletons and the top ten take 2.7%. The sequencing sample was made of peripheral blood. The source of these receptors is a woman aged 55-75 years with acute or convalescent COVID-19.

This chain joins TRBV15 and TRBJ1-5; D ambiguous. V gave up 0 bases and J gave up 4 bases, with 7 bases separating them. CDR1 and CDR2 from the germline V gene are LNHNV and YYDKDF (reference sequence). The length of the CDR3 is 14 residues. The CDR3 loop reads CATSRDVTNQPQHF. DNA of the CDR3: TGTGCCACCAGCAGAGATGTTACAAATCAGCCCCAGCATTTT.

The CDR3, as DNA: TGTGCCAGTAGGGAACAGGGCCCAGTCACAGATACGCAGTATTTT. This sequence encodes CASREQGPVTDTQYF. The chain recombines TRBV19 with TRBJ2-3; a possible D gene is TRBD1 (6 bases). Germline CDR1 LNHDA, CDR2 SQIVND (reference sequence). The CDR3 length is 15 residues. V shed 6 bases and J shed 2 bases, with 15 bases lying between them.

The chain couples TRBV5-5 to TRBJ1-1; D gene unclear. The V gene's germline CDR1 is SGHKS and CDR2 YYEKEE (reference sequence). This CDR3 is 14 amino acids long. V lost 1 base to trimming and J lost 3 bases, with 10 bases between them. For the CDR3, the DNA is TGTGCCAGCAGCTTGTTACCCGGGGACACTGAAGCTTTCTTT. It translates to CASSLLPGDTEAFF.

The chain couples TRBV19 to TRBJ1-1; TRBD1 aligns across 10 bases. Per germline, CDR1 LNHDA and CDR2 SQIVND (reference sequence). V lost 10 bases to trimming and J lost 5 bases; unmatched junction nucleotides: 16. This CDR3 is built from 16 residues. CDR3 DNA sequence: TGTGCCACTTCCCGAGGGGGGGACAGGGGAAAGACTGAAGCTTTCTTT. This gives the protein CATSRGGDRGKTEAFF.

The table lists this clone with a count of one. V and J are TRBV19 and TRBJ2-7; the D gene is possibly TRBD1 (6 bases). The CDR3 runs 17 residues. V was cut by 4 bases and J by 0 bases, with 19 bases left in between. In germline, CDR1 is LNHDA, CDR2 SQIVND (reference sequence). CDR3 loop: CASSTTPDRRSSYEQYF. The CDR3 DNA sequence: TGTGCCAGTAGTACGACTCCCGACAGGCGTAGCTCCTACGAGCAGTACTTC.

The CDR3 loop is CASTRTGINTEAFF. CDR3 DNA: TGTGCCAGCACCCGGACAGGGATAAACACTGAAGCTTTCTTT. This chain links TRBV7-2 with TRBJ1-1, with TRBD1 identical over 8 bases. V lost 7 bases, J lost 2 bases, and 6 bases stayed unmatched. The CDR3 sequence is 14 residues long. CDR1 is SGHTA, CDR2 FQGNSA, per germline.

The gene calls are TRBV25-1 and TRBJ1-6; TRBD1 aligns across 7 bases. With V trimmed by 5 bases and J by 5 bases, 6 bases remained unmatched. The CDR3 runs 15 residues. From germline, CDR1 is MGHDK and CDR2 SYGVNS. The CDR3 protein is CASSHGQVNNSPLHF. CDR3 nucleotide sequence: TGTGCCAGCAGTCACGGACAGGTCAATAATTCACCCCTCCACTTT.

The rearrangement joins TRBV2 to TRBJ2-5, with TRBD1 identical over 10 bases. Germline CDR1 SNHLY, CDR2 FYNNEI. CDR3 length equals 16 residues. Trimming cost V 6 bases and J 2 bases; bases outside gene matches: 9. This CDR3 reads CASSRPGQGRQETQYF. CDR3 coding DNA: TGTGCCAGCAGCAGACCGGGACAGGGGCGGCAAGAGACCCAGTACTTC.

CDR3 amino acids: CASSLAGGTQYF. In DNA, the CDR3 is TGTGCCAGCAGCTTAGCAGGGGGGACCCAGTACTTC. The V gene is TRBV7-8, the J gene TRBJ2-5, with D maybe TRBD1 (6 bases). The CDR3 is 12 amino acids. Germline lookup yields CDR1 SGHVS and CDR2 FQNEAQ. With 0 bases removed from V and 7 bases from J, the gap between germline ends came to 6 bases.

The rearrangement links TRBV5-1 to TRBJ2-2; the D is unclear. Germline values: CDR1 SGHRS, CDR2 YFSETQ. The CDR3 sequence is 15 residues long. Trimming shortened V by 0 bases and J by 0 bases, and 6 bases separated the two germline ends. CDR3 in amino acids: CASSLEPSNTGELFF. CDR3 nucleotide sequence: TGCGCCAGCAGCTTGGAGCCCTCGAACACCGGGGAGCTGTTTTTT.

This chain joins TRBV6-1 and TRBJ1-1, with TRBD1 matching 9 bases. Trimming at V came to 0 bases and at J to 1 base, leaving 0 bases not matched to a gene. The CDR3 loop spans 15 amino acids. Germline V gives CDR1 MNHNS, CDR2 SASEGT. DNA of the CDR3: TGTGCCAGCAGTGAAGCGGGACAGGGGAACACTGAAGCTTTCTTT. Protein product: CASSEAGQGNTEAFF.

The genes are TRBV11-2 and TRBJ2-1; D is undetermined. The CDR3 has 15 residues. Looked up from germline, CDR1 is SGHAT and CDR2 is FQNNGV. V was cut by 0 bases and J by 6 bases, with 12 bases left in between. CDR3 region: CASSLDGWAANEQFF. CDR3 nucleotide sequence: TGTGCCAGCAGCTTAGACGGTTGGGCAGCCAATGAGCAGTTCTTC.

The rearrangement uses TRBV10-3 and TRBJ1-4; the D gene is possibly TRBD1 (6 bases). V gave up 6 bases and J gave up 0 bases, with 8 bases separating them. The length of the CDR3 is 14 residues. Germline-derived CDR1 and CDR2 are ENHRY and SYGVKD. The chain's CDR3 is CAISQGTTNEKLFF. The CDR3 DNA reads TGTGCCATCAGCCAGGGGACAACTAATGAAAAACTGTTTTTT.